This T cell receptor (beta chain) was profiled in a study of blood T cell repertoires in COVID-19. Overall study context: The United States, Italy and Spain provided the acute and convalescent COVID-19 samples. The cDNA or gDNA used as material had been derived from T cells, B-cell-depleted T cells, or PBMCs.

Per the original data handling: Nucleated cell number was recorded as an estimate derived from reference gene primer amplification. Assay used: immunoSEQ multiplex PCR; TCRdb lists only in-frame clones, some missing. D and trimming were read from the DNA, whereas the V and J calls and clone size are those reported in that table. This table has 300,000 to 400,000 clones, under 95% appearing once. CDR1 is MNHEY and CDR2 is SVGAGI in the germline V gene. The CDR3 totals 15 residues. Unmatched junction bases numbered 4, after V lost 4 bases and J lost 4 bases. Sequencing input: peripheral blood. This sequence originates from a woman aged 18-29 years who had recovered from COVID-19. The V call is TRBV6-5, the J call TRBJ1-1, with 12 bases that match TRBD1. The CDR3 region is CASSSGQGAPTEAFF. The CDR3 DNA reads TGTGCCAGCAGTTCGGGACAGGGGGCGCCCACTGAAGCTTTCTTT.